Here is one T cell receptor beta chain with its context. Its antigen specificity is not known. Per-base quality was not reported, and no clone a single base away is much larger than it. The collaborating institutions used their own protocols to collect whole blood in K2EDTA tubes. For TCRbeta analysis, collaborators shipped samples as frozen whole blood, isolated PBMCs, or DNA extracted from either of those sample types. The immunoSEQ Assay, a bias-controlled multiplex PCR, was used to amplify TCRbeta CDR3 regions from genomic DNA. Processing in the source paper ran as follows. Within the assay, amplification of reference gene primers was used to estimate how many nucleated cells each sample contained. Sequence reads were collapsed and filtered to measure the absolute abundance of every unique TCRbeta CDR3 rearrangement. For each sample, productive Simpson clonality was calculated as the square root of Simpson's diversity index across productive rearrangements. TCRdb re-hosts the immuneACCESS table, in-frame sequences only. Its copies lack some clones; in the studies checked, an unresolved V gene accounts for under half of them, and the cause for the rest is not known. That table is the source of V, J and clone size, and D and trimming were worked out from the DNA. This sample comprises some 64,000 clones, about four fifths of them detected only once. 5% to 6.5% of the sample is held by the ten biggest clonotypes.

As encoded in the germline V gene, CDR1 is SGDLS while CDR2 is YYNGEE. Including the terminal cysteine and phenylalanine, the CDR3 comprises 13 residues. Kept here is only the CDR3 DNA, which spans 39 bases and is read in frame from base 1. Relative to germline, V is 1 base shorter and J is 1 base shorter, with 6 bases between their ends. The sample is drawn from a study of blood T cell repertoires in COVID-19 (dated by TCRdb to about 2020). For context, the study as a whole: Collaborator samples came from the United States, Italy and Spain and covered acute and convalescent phases of COVID-19. The prospective study material was composed of cDNA or gDNA derived from T cells, B-cell-depleted T cells, or PBMCs. Deeply sampled blood TCRbeta repertoires from subjects exposed to, actively infected with, or recovered from COVID-19 were included in the dataset. The repertoires were made available in a free public database intended to serve as a resource for research on the immune response to SARS-CoV-2. Samples were obtained from the ongoing ImmuneRACE study (first 160 participants) and from about 1,300 subjects provided by 6 global collaborators. The sample metadata nearly always contained a de-identified subject ID, COVID-19 status, age in years and sex. Where HLA class I and class II types were available, the types were taken from metadata supplied by the sample provider, not from assay-based typing. General findings and caveats noted by the study authors: The quantity of clinical and demographic metadata differed by source and by participant and was supplied without curation.

Here the chain combines TRBV9 and TRBJ2-7; a confident D gene designation cannot be given. Sequencing was carried out using peripheral blood. The sequence was obtained from a woman aged 55-69 years with acute or convalescent COVID-19. The nucleotide sequence reads TGTGCCAGCAGCGTAACTGATTCCTACGAGCAGTACTTC. This codes for CASSVTDSYEQYF.